The source of this T cell receptor (beta chain) is a study of cytomegalovirus exposure and HLA in healthy donors. Study details: Earlier sequencing of 150 million to 200 million T cells yielded around 120 million unique TCR beta sequences. Findings of the study overall: In a later analysis, a missense DCLRE1C variant was linked to TCR beta V- and J-gene trimming. As was reported, the classifier diagnosed cytomegalovirus status with high specificity and sensitivity.

Germline CDR1 is SEHNR and CDR2 is FQNEAQ (reference sequence). CDR3 length: 16 amino acids. V lost 5 bases to trimming and J lost 2 bases; unmatched junction nucleotides: 7. Donors sampled were nominally healthy, though unrecorded immune exposures were likely. In the PCR, 60 Vbeta and 13 Jbeta primers were used. TCRdb keeps only in-frame clones here, not all; method: immunoSEQ multiplex PCR. The sample records roughly 140,000 clones, around three quarters being singletons. About this clone: Its specificity is unknown.

The material sequenced was PBMCs. The chain combines TRBV7-9 with TRBJ1-3; 9 bases agree with TRBD1. This TCR was recovered from a man aged 35 to 55 in good health and CMV-seronegative. The chain's CDR3 is CASSPPRDRAGNTIYF. The CDR3 bases are TGTGCCAGCAGCCCCCCCAGGGACAGGGCTGGAAACACCATATATTTT. The variable domain in full, with the rest retrieved from reference TRBV7-9 and TRBJ1-3, is DTGVSQNPRHKITKRGQNVTFRCDPISEHNRLYWYRQTLGQGPEFLTYFQNEAQLEKSRLLSDRFSAERPKGSFSTLEIQRTEQGDSAMYLCASSPPRDRAGNTIYFGEGSWLTVV.